This passage covers 21 T cell receptor beta chains from one sample sequenced in a study of CD8 T cells in Susac syndrome. RNA amounts of about 0.5 to 1 ug underwent reverse transcription with random hexamers. TCRdb independently ran MiXCR on the immunoSEQ multiplex PCR reads; one entry per CDR3 protein. Here the sample spans a few hundred thousand distinct CDR3 sequences, 85% to 95% being singletons. The sequenced sample was CD4+ T cells from PBMCs. Source of these receptors: a human donor with multiple sclerosis.

The chain has TRBV11-2 and TRBJ2-3, with 13 bases fitting TRBD2. The CDR3 loop spans 17 amino acids. With V trimmed by 4 bases and J by 5 bases, 9 bases remained unmatched. Germline V CDR1 and CDR2: SGHAT, FQNNGV. The DNA of the CDR3 is TGTGCCAGCAGCTACAGACTAGCGGGGGGCATCAGAGATACGCAGTATTTT. Amino acids: CASSYRLAGGIRDTQYF.

The chain combines TRBV20-1 with TRBJ2-7; D is possibly TRBD2 (5 bases). V was pared by 1 base and J by 5 bases, with 15 bases between. Germline lookup yields CDR1 DFQATT and CDR2 SNEGSKA (reference sequence). The CDR3 spans 14 residues. The CDR3 nucleotides are TGCAGTGCTAGAGTTGCGGCGGGTGACAACGAGCAGTACTTC. Encoded protein: CSARVAAGDNEQYF.

J is TRBJ2-1 and V is TRBV14; D gene ambiguous. CDR1 is SGHDN and CDR2 is FVKESK in the germline V gene. Trimming left V 0 bases short and J 5 bases short, with 5 bases between. The CDR3 consists of 13 residues. CDR3 DNA sequence: TGTGCCAGCAGCCAAGACCTCGACAATGAGCAGTTCTTC. Residues: CASSQDLDNEQFF. Drawing the rest from reference TRBV14 and TRBJ2-1, the complete variable domain is EAGVTQFPSHSVIEKGQTVTLRCDPISGHDNLYWYRRVMGKEIKFLLHFVKESKQDESGMPNNRFLAERTGGTYSTLKVQPAELEDSGVYFCASSQDLDNEQFFGPGTRLTVL.

J is TRBJ2-7 and V is TRBV20-1; D possibly uses TRBD1 or TRBD2 (6 bases each). The V gene lost 0 bases and the J gene lost 1 base, with 16 bases spanning the gap. Germline CDR1 and CDR2: DFQATT and SNEGSKA (reference sequence). This CDR3 is built from 16 residues. The CDR3 coding sequence is TGCAGTGCTAGAGATCCCCTGGGGGGCACTTCCTACGAGCAGTACTTC. As protein: CSARDPLGGTSYEQYF.

This CDR3 is CASGQASSYNSPLHF. CDR3 DNA: TGTGCCAGCGGGCAGGCTAGCTCCTATAATTCACCCCTCCACTTT. The chain recombines TRBV9 with TRBJ1-6; no clear D gene. The CDR3 contains 15 residues. Deletions cut 7 bases from V and 0 bases from J, with 11 bases between. CDR1 and CDR2 from the germline V gene are SGDLS and YYNGEE.

The chain links TRBV27 to TRBJ2-7; D is undetermined. V lost 5 bases and J 6 bases, leaving 20 bases between the germline ends. Germline values: CDR1 MNHEY, CDR2 SMNVEV (reference sequence). The CDR3 sequence is 15 residues long. This CDR3 is CASSLRPLQIIEQYF. Written as DNA, the CDR3 is TGTGCCAGCAGTCTCCGGCCCCTACAGATCATCGAGCAGTACTTC.

This clonotype has a single count. The rearrangement joins TRBV12-3 or TRBV12-4 to TRBJ1-2; D is possibly TRBD1 (5 bases). The CDR3 contains 14 residues. V gave up 5 bases and J gave up 4 bases, with 14 bases separating them. This CDR3 is CASSLGAGRYGYTF. CDR3 in DNA: TGTGCCAGCAGTCTTGGGGCAGGCCGCTATGGCTACACCTTC.

The chain combines TRBV20-1 with TRBJ2-4; TRBD1 is a possible D gene (7 bases). There are 13 residues in the CDR3. Germline V gene sequence: CDR1 DFQATT, CDR2 SNEGSKA (reference sequence). With 3 bases removed from V and 3 bases from J, the gap between germline ends came to 9 bases. CDR3 in amino acids: CSARRDSKNIQYF. The DNA for the CDR3 is TGCAGTGCTAGGCGGGACAGCAAAAACATTCAGTACTTC.

This chain connects TRBV7-9 to TRBJ2-7; D not resolved. This CDR3 contains 14 residues. Trimming removed 6 bases from V and 1 base from J, with 13 bases in between. Germline V lookup: CDR1 SEHNR, CDR2 FQNEAQ (reference sequence). CDR3 residues: CASSITGRSYEQYF. CDR3 DNA sequence: TGTGCCAGCAGTATTACGGGCAGGTCCTACGAGCAGTACTTC.

The chain combines TRBV2 with TRBJ1-2; tentative D call: TRBD1 (5 bases). The CDR3 has 13 residues. The germline gives CDR1 SNHLY, CDR2 FYNNEI. V shed 1 base and J shed 8 bases, with 11 bases lying between them. CDR3 sequence: CASSEVRDGGYTF. The CDR3 nucleotides read TGTGCCAGCAGTGAAGTACGGGACGGGGGCTACACCTTC.

This clonotype is a singleton in its sample. V gene TRBV7-2 combines with J gene TRBJ1-2, with D unclear. V lost 5 bases, J lost 4 bases, and 14 bases lay in between. Germline CDR1 and CDR2: SGHTA and FQGNSA. The CDR3 has 14 amino acids. Written as DNA, the CDR3 is TGTGCCAGCAGCCAGAGATCGATGGGCTATGGCTACACCTTC. This codes for CASSQRSMGYGYTF.

The V and J genes are TRBV2 and TRBJ2-3; a possible D gene is TRBD2 (6 bases). CDR1 and CDR2 (germline): SNHLY, FYNNEI. This CDR3 contains 13 residues. Trimming took 7 bases from V and 7 from J, leaving 15 bases between them. The CDR3 here is CASKFEGLNTQYF. CDR3 bases: TGTGCCAGCAAATTCGAGGGACTCAATACGCAGTATTTT.

The chain has TRBV30 and TRBJ2-7, with D tentatively TRBD1 (5 bases). Germline V gene data show CDR1 as GTSNPN and CDR2 as SVGIG (reference sequence). V dropped 0 bases and J dropped 0 bases, with 9 bases sitting between them. The CDR3 spans 14 residues. In DNA form, the CDR3 reads TGTGCCTGGAGTGTACAGGCGTCCTCCTACGAGCAGTACTTC. Amino acid sequence: CAWSVQASSYEQYF.

The genes are TRBV20-1 and TRBJ1-4; weak D call: TRBD1 (6 bases). The germline V gene has CDR1 DFQATT and CDR2 SNEGSKA (reference sequence). The V and J ends lost 0 bases and 3 bases respectively, with 14 bases between them. This CDR3 has 16 amino acids. In DNA, the CDR3 is TGCAGTGCTAGAGATAGCGGGGGCGCGTCTAATGAAAAACTGTTTTTT. It codes for CSARDSGGASNEKLFF.

This clonotype occurred once. The rearrangement links TRBV7-6 to TRBJ2-4, with 8 bases matching TRBD1. Looked up from germline, CDR1 is SGHVS and CDR2 is FNYEAQ. V shed 5 bases and J 11 bases; nucleotides not matched to a gene: 11. This CDR3 contains 14 residues. In DNA, the CDR3 is TGTGCCAGCAGCCTTGGACAGGGAACAAAGGTTCAGTACTTC. It encodes CASSLGQGTKVQYF.

The chain employs TRBV10-3 and TRBJ2-1; 8 positions agree with TRBD1. Germline CDR1 reads ENHRY; CDR2 reads SYGVKD. The V gene end was trimmed by 10 bases and the J gene end by 6 bases; junction bases not matched to a gene: 17. The CDR3 length is 16 residues. The CDR3 region is CATRVGDGQGGNEQFF. The CDR3 coding sequence is TGTGCCACCCGGGTGGGAGACGGACAGGGTGGCAATGAGCAGTTCTTC.

J is TRBJ2-1 and V is TRBV29-1; 8 positions agree with TRBD2. This CDR3 is 14 amino acids long. The V segment lost 5 bases and the J segment 10 bases; nucleotides outside the gene matches: 13. The germline V gene has CDR1 SQVTM and CDR2 ANQGSEA. Here the CDR3 reads CSVTAGGRPPEQFF. DNA for the CDR3: TGCAGCGTTACCGCGGGGGGTAGGCCCCCAGAGCAGTTCTTC.

The CDR3 DNA reads as TGTGCCATCTCCGAAACGGGGTGGAGAGGCTACACCTTC. Translating it yields CAISETGWRGYTF. The V and J genes are TRBV10-3 and TRBJ1-2; D gene ambiguous. V dropped 8 bases and J dropped 8 bases, with 18 bases sitting between them. The CDR3 covers 13 residues. In germline, CDR1 is ENHRY, CDR2 SYGVKD.

J is TRBJ2-5 and V is TRBV7-2; 7 bases are a match to TRBD1. With V trimmed by 5 bases and J by 4 bases, 4 bases remained unmatched. CDR3 length equals 13 residues. The V gene's germline CDR1 is SGHTA and CDR2 FQGNSA. In DNA form, the CDR3 reads TGTGCCAGCAGCAAAAGGGACAGAGAGACCCAGTACTTC. This encodes CASSKRDRETQYF.

Only one count was recorded for this clonotype. The chain recombines TRBV5-1 with TRBJ2-1, with D hard to call. Per the germline V gene, CDR1 is SGHRS and CDR2 is YFSETQ. The CDR3 extends over 15 amino acids. With 0 bases removed from V and 9 bases from J, the gap between germline ends came to 16 bases. The CDR3: CASSLEAAFRGEQFF. CDR3 nucleotides: TGCGCCAGCAGCTTGGAGGCGGCGTTTCGCGGTGAGCAGTTCTTC.

The chain employs TRBV5-1 and TRBJ1-5; possible D gene TRBD1, 5 bases. CDR3 length equals 13 residues. Between the trimmed V and J ends, which lost 4 bases and 6 bases, there was a span of 11 bases. CDR1 is SGHRS and CDR2 is YFSETQ in the germline V gene. CDR3 DNA sequence: TGCGCCAGCAGCACCAGTGGGGGTCAGCCCCAGCATTTT. Its translation: CASSTSGGQPQHF.